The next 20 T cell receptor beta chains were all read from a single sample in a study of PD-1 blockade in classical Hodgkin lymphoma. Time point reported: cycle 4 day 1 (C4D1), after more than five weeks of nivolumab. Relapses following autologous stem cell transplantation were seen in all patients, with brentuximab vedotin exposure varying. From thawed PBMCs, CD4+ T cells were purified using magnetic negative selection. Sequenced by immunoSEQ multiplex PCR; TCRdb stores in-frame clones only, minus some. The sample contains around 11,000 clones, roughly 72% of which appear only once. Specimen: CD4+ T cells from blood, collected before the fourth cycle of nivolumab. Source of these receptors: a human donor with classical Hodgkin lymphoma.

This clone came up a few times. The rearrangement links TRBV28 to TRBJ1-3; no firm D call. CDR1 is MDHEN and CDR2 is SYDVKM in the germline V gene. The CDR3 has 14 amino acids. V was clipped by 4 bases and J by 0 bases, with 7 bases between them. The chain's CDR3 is CASSSGNSGNTIYF. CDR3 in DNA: TGTGCCAGCAGTTCAGGAAACTCTGGAAACACCATATATTTT.

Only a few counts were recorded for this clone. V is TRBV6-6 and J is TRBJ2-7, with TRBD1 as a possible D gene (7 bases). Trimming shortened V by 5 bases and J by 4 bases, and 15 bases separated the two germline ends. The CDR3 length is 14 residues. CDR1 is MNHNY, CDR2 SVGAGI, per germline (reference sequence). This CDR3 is CASSPQGGGYEQYF. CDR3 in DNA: TGTGCCAGCAGTCCCCAGGGGGGTGGGTACGAGCAGTACTTC.

The CDR3 nucleotides read TGTGCCAGCAGTGAGAACTCGGCCTACAATGAGCAGTTCTTC. Its translation is CASSENSAYNEQFF. The chain is built from TRBV6-4 and TRBJ2-1; D gene ambiguous. CDR3 size: 14 residues. Germline V gene sequence: CDR1 MRHNA, CDR2 SNTAGT. Trimming removed 3 bases at V and 2 bases at J, with 8 bases between.

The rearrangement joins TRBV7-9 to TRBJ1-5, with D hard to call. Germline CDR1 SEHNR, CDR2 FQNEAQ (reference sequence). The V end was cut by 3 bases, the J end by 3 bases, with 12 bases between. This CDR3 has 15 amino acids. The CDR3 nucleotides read TGTGCCAGCAGCTTGGGTGGGAGGGTCAATCAGCCCCAGCATTTT. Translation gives CASSLGGRVNQPQHF.

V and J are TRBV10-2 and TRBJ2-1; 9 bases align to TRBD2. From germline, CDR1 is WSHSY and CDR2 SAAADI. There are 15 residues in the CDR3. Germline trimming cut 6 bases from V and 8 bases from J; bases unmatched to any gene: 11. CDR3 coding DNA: TGCGCCAGCAGGAGCAGGGCGGGAGGGTTTTATGAGCAGTTCTTC. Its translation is CASRSRAGGFYEQFF.

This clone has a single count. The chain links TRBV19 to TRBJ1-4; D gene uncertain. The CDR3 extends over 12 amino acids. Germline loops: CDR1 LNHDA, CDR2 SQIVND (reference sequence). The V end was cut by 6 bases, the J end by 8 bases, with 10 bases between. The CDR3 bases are TGTGCCAGTAGCACACGACGGGAAAAACTGTTTTTT. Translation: CASSTRREKLFF.

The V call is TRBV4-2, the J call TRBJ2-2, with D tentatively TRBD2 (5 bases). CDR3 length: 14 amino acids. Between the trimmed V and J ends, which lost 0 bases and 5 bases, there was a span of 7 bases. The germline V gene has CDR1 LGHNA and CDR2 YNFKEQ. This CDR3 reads CASSQDRRTGELFF. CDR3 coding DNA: TGTGCCAGCAGCCAAGATCGGAGGACCGGGGAGCTGTTTTTT.

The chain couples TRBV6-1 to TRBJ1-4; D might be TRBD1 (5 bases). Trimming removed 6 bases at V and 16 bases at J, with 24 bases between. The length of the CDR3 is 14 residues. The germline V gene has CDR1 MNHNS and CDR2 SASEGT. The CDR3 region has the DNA TGTGCCAGCAGGGGAGGAGGGGCCGGGATTCGGCGGTTTTTT. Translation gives CASRGGGAGIRRFF.

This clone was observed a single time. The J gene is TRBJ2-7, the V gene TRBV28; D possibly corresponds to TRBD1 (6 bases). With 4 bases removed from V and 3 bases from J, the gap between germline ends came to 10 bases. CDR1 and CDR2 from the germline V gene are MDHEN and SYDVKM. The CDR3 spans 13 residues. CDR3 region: CASSSQGIYEQYF. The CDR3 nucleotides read TGTGCCAGCAGTTCACAGGGCATCTACGAGCAGTACTTC. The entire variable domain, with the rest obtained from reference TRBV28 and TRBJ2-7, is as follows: DVKVTQSSRYLVKRTGEKVFLECVQDMDHENMFWYRQDPGLGLRLIYFSYDVKMKEKGDIPEGYSVSREKKERFSLILESASTNQTSMYLCASSSQGIYEQYFGPGTRLTVT.

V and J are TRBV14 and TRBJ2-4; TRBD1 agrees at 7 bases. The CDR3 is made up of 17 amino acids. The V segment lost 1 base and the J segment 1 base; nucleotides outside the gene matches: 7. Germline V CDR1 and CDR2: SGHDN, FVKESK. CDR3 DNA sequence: TGTGCCAGCAGCCAAGTCGGCCAGGGGGTCGCCAAAAACATTCAGTACTTC. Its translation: CASSQVGQGVAKNIQYF.

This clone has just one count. CDR3 region: CASSDPGGGRNTGELFF. The CDR3 DNA reads as TGTGCCAGCAGTGATCCGGGCGGGGGTAGGAACACCGGGGAGCTGTTTTTT. The V call is TRBV25-1, the J call TRBJ2-2, with 7 nucleotides matching TRBD2. The CDR3 is made up of 17 amino acids. V lost 3 bases to trimming and J lost 1 base; unmatched junction nucleotides: 8. Germline V gene lookup returns CDR1 MGHDK and CDR2 SYGVNS.

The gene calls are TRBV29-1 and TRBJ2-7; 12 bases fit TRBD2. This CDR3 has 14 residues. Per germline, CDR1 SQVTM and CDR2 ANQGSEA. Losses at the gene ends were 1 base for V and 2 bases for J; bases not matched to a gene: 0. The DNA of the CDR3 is TGCAGCGTTGAAGGGACTAGCGGGACCTACGAGCAGTACTTC. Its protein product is CSVEGTSGTYEQYF.

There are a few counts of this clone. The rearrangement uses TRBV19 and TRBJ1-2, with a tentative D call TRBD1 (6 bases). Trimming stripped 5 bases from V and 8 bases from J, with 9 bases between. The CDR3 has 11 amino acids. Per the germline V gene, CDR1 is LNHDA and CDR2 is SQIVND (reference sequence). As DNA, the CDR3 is TGTGCCAGTAGTCATCAGGGGGGCTACACCTTC. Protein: CASSHQGGYTF.

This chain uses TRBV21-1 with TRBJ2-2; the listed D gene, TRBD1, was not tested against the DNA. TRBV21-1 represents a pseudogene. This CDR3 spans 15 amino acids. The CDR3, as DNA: TGTGCCAGCAGCAACGGACAGGGGGCCCACGGGGAGCTGTTTTTT. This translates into CASSNGQGAHGELFF.

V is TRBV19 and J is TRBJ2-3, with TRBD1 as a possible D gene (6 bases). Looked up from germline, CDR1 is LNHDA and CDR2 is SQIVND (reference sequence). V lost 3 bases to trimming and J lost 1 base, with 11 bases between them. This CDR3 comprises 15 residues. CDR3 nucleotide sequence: TGTGCCAGTAGTATGGGGGCGCCGGGCACAGATACGCAGTATTTT. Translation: CASSMGAPGTDTQYF.

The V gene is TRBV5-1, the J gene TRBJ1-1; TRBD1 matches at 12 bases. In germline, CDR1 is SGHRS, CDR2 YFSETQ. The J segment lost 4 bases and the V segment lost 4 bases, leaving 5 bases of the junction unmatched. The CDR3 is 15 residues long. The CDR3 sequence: CASSGRDRGPTEAFF. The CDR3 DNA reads TGCGCCAGCAGCGGAAGGGACAGGGGGCCCACTGAAGCTTTCTTT. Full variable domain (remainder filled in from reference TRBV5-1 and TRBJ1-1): KAGVTQTPRYLIKTRGQQVTLSCSPISGHRSVSWYQQTPGQGLQFLFEYFSETQRNKGNFPGRFSGRQFSNSRSEMNVSTLELGDSALYLCASSGRDRGPTEAFFGQGTRLTVV.

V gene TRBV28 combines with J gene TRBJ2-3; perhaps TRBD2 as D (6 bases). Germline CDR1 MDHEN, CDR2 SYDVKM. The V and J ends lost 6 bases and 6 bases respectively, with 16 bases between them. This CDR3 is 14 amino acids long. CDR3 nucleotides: TGTGCCAGCAGCGGGGGATTCCTGGGGGATACGCAGTATTTT. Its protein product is CASSGGFLGDTQYF. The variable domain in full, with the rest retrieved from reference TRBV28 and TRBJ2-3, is DVKVTQSSRYLVKRTGEKVFLECVQDMDHENMFWYRQDPGLGLRLIYFSYDVKMKEKGDIPEGYSVSREKKERFSLILESASTNQTSMYLCASSGGFLGDTQYFGPGTRLTVL.

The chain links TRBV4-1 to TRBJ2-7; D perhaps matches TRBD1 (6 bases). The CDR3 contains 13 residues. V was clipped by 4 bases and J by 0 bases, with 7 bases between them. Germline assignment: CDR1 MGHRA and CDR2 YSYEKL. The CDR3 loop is CASSLDSSYEQYF. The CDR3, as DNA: TGCGCCAGCAGCCTGGACAGCTCCTACGAGCAGTACTTC.

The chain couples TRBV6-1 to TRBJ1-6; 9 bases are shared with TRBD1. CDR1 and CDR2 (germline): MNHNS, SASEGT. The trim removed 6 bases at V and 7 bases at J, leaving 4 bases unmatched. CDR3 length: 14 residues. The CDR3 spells CASSADRGNSPLHF. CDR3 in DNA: TGTGCCAGCAGCGCGGACAGGGGAAATTCACCCCTCCACTTT.

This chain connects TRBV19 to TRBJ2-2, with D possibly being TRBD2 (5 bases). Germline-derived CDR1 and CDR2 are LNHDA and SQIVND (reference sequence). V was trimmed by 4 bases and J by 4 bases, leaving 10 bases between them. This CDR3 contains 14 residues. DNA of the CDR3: TGTGCCAGTAGTAGAGGGCCCTCCACCGGGGAGCTGTTTTTT. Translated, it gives CASSRGPSTGELFF. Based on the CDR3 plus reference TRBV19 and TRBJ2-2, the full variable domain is DGGITQSPKYLFRKEGQNVTLSCEQNLNHDAMYWYRQDPGQGLRLIYYSQIVNDFQKGDIAEGYSVSREKKESFPLTVTSAQKNPTAFYLCASSRGPSTGELFFGEGSRLTVL.